This TCR beta chain was captured in a study of blood T cell repertoires in COVID-19. Sequencing used immunoSEQ multiplex PCR; TCRdb keeps in-frame clones, though not all of them. This sample carries some 160,000 clones, approximately 90% of them seen once, and the ten largest clones take 10% to 13%. Per the germline V gene, CDR1 is LGHDT and CDR2 is YNNKEL (reference sequence). Between the trimmed V and J ends, which lost 2 bases and 1 base, there was a span of 8 bases. The CDR3 is made up of 14 amino acids. The TCR originated in a woman aged 70-85 years with COVID-19, enrolled during active disease. The sample was peripheral blood. The rearrangement links TRBV3-1 (or the pseudogene TRBV3-2) to TRBJ1-1; perhaps TRBD1 as D (5 bases). The CDR3 loop is CASSQPGKNTEAFF. The CDR3 nucleotides read TGTGCCAGCAGCCAACCAGGGAAGAACACTGAAGCTTTCTTT.